These 5 T cell receptor beta chains originate from one sample sequenced in a study of shared clonotypes between healthy human individuals. Assay used: immunoSEQ multiplex PCR; TCRdb lists only in-frame clones, some missing. The profile shows 1.4 million or so clones, about 98.5% of them singletons. Sequenced input: naive CD4+ T cells sorted from blood. Subset of the sample: CD45RA+ positively selected. All receptors derive from a man aged 25 to 45 in good health.

The chain uses TRBV2 and TRBJ1-2; 8 positions agree with TRBD1. The length of the CDR3 is 14 residues. Germline CDR1 and CDR2: SNHLY and FYNNEI. V shed 3 bases and J 8 bases; nucleotides not matched to a gene: 8. CDR3 nucleotides: TGTGCCAGCAGTGACTCTCAGGGGGCTAGAGGCTACACCTTC. It specifies CASSDSQGARGYTF.

The genes are TRBV6-6 and TRBJ2-7, with D unclear. The CDR3 has 13 amino acids. CDR1 is MNHNY and CDR2 is SVGAGI in the germline V gene (reference sequence). V shed 5 bases and J shed 2 bases, with 10 bases lying between them. The CDR3 is CASSPIPTYEQYF. The DNA of the CDR3 is TGTGCCAGCAGTCCCATCCCAACCTACGAGCAGTACTTC.

The chain employs TRBV2 and TRBJ2-5; 11 bases are shared with TRBD2. V shed 6 bases, J shed 2 bases, and the junction held 11 bases outside the gene matches. The CDR3 totals 17 residues. Per germline, CDR1 SNHLY and CDR2 FYNNEI. The CDR3 loop is CASSPRSSGRFQETQYF. The CDR3, as DNA: TGTGCCAGCAGCCCGAGGTCTAGCGGGAGGTTTCAAGAGACCCAGTACTTC.

The rearrangement links TRBV4-3 to TRBJ1-2; D ambiguous. There are 14 residues in the CDR3. Trimming took 2 bases from V and 8 from J, leaving 15 bases between them. Germline CDR1 reads LGHNA; CDR2 reads YSLEER. The CDR3 region has the DNA TGCGCCAGCAGCCAAAGCGACCAGATGGGGGGCTACACCTTC. Translated, it gives CASSQSDQMGGYTF.

The chain joins TRBV15 to TRBJ2-7; D is unresolved. The V end lost 0 bases, the J end lost 0 bases, and 9 bases lay between the germline ends. CDR1 LNHNV and CDR2 YYDKDF come from the germline V gene (reference sequence). This CDR3 has 15 residues. CDR3 DNA: TGTGCCACCAGCAGAGATCTGGGTAGCTCCTACGAGCAGTACTTC. This encodes CATSRDLGSSYEQYF.